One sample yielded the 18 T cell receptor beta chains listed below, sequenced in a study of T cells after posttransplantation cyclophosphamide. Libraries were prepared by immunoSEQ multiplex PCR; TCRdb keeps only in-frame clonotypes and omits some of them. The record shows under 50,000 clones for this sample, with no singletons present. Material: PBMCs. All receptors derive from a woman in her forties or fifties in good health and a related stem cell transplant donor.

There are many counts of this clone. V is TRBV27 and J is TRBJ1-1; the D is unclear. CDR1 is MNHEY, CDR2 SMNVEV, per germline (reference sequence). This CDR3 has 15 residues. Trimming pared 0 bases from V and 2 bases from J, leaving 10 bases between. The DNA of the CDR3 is TGTGCCAGCAGTTTATCCGGGATGGGTAACACTGAAGCTTTCTTT. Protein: CASSLSGMGNTEAFF.

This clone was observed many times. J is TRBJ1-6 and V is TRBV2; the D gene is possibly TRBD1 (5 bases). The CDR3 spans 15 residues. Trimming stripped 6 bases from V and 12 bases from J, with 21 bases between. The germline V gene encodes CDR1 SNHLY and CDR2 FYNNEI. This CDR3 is CASRLIGEPGGPLHF. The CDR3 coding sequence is TGTGCCAGCAGGTTGATCGGGGAACCGGGGGGACCCCTCCACTTT.

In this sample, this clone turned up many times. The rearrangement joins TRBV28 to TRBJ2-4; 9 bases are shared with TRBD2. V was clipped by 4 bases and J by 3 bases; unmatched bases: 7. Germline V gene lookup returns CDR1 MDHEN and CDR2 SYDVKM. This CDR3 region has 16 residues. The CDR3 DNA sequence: TGTGCCAGCAGTTCCCTAGCGGGGCGTCTCAAAAACATTCAGTACTTC. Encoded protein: CASSSLAGRLKNIQYF.

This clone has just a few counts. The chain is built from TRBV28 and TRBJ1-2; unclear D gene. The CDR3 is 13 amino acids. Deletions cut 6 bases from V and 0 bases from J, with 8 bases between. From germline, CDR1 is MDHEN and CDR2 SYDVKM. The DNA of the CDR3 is TGTGCCAGCAGAACGAGAGCTAACTATGGCTACACCTTC. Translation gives CASRTRANYGYTF.

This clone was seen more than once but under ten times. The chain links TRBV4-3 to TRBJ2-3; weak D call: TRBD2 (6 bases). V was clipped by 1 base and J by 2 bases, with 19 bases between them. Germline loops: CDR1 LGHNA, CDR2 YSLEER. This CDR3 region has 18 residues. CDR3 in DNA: TGCGCCAGCAGCCAAGGTGTAACGCGGGGCAGGGCCACAGATACGCAGTATTTT. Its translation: CASSQGVTRGRATDTQYF.

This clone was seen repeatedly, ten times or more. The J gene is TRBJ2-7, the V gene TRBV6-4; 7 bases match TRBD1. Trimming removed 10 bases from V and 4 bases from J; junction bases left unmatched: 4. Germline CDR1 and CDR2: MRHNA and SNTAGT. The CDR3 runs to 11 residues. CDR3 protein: CANIQGYEQYF. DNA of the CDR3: TGTGCCAACATACAGGGGTACGAGCAGTACTTC.

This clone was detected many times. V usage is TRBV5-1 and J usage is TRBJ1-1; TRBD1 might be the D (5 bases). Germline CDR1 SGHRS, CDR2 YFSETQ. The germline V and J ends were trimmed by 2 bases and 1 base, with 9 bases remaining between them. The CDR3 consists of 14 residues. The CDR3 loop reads CASSFMDKNTEAFF. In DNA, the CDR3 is TGCGCCAGCAGCTTCATGGACAAGAACACTGAAGCTTTCTTT.

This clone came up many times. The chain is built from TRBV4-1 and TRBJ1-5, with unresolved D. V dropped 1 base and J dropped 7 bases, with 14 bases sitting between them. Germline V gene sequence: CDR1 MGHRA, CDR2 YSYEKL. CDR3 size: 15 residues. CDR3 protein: CASSQGSSPGQPQHF. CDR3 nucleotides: TGCGCCAGCAGCCAAGGAAGTTCCCCGGGGCAGCCCCAGCATTTT.

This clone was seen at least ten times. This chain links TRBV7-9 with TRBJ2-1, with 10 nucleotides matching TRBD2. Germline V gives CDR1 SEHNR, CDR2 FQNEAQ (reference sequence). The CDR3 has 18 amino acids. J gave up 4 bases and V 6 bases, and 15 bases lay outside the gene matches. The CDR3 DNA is TGTGCCAGCAGGGGGGCGAAACCAGGGACTAGCGTTTACAATGAGCAGTTCTTC. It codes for CASRGAKPGTSVYNEQFF.

Here the CDR3 reads CASSVVGQGEGYTF. The CDR3 DNA sequence: TGTGCCAGCAGCGTTGTCGGACAGGGGGAAGGCTACACCTTC. This sequence joins TRBV9 and TRBJ1-2; the match to TRBD1 covers 10 bases. The ends lost 2 bases at V and 8 bases at J; junction bases unmatched: 6. Germline V gene data show CDR1 as SGDLS and CDR2 as YYNGEE. The CDR3 consists of 14 residues.

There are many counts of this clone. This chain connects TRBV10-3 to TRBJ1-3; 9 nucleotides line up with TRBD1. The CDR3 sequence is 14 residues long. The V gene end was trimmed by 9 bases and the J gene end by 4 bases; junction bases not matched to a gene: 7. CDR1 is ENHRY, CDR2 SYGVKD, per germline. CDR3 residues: CAIQGQGQGNTIYF. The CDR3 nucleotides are TGTGCCATTCAAGGACAGGGGCAAGGAAACACCATATATTTT.

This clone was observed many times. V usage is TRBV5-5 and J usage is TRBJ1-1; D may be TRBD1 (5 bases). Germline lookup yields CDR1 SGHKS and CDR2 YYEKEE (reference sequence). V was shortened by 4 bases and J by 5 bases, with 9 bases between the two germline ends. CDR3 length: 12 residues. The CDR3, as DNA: TGTGCCAGCAGCGTAGGGGTGACTGAAGCTTTCTTT. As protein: CASSVGVTEAFF.

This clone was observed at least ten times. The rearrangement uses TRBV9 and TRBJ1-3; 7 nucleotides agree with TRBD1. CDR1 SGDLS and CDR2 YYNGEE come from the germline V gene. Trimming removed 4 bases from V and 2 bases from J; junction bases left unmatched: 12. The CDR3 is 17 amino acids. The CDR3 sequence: CASSRTTGQAPGNTIYF. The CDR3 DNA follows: TGTGCCAGCAGCCGTACCACCGGACAGGCACCTGGAAACACCATATATTTT.

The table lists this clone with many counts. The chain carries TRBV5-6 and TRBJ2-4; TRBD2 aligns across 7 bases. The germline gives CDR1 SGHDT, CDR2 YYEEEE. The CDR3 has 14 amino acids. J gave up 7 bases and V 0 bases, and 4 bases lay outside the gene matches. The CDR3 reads CASSLGGGGNIQYF. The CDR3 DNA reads TGTGCCAGCAGCTTGGGGGGGGGAGGGAACATTCAGTACTTC.

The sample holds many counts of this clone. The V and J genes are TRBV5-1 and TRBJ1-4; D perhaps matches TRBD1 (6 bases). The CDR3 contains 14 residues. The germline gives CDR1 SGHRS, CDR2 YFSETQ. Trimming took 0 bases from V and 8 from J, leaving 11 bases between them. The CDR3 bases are TGCGCCAGCAGCTTGGGCAGGGGTGAGGAAAAACTGTTTTTT. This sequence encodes CASSLGRGEEKLFF.

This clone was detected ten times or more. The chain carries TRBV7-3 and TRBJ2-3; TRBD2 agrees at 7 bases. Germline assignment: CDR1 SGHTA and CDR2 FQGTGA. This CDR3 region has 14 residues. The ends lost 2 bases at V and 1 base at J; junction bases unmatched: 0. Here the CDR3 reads CASSLLAGTDTQYF. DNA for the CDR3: TGTGCCAGCAGCTTACTAGCGGGCACAGATACGCAGTATTTT.

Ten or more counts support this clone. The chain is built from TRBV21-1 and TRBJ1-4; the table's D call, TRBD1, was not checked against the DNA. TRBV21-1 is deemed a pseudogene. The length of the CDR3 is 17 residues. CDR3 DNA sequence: TGTGCCAGCAGCAAAGCGGGAGAGGGCAGGGGGAGGGAAAAACTGTTTTTT. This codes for CASSKAGEGRGREKLFF.

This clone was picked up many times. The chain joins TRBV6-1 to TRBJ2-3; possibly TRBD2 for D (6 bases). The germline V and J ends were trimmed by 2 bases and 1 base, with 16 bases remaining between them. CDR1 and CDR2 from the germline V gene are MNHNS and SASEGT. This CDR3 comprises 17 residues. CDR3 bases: TGTGCCAGCAGTGAATCCTGGGTGCCTAGCGGCACAGATACGCAGTATTTT. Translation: CASSESWVPSGTDTQYF.